Below, 24 T cell receptor beta chains from the same sample are listed, as sequenced in a study of T cells after somatic rescue of genetic block. Repertoires were generated with immunoSEQ multiplex PCR, while TCRdb's copy carries only in-frame clones and drops some. The sample has around 100,000 clones, 80% to 95% seen once; the top ten hold about 1.5%. Specimen: peripheral blood mononuclear cells (PBMCs). Source of these receptors: a woman between 18 and 29 years old.

The chain has TRBV2 and TRBJ2-5; tentatively, D is TRBD2 (7 bases). The germline CDR1 and CDR2 sequences are SNHLY and FYNNEI. V was clipped by 1 base and J by 5 bases, with 11 bases between them. The length of the CDR3 is 14 residues. The CDR3 loop reads CASSEGRGLETQYF. The DNA of the CDR3 is TGTGCCAGCAGTGAAGGGCGGGGGCTGGAGACCCAGTACTTC. Combining the CDR3 with reference TRBV2 and TRBJ2-5 gives the whole variable domain EPEVTQTPSHQVTQMGQEVILRCVPISNHLYFYWYRQILGQKVEFLVSFYNNEISEKSEIFDDQFSVERPDGSNFTLKIRSTKLEDSAMYFCASSEGRGLETQYFGPGTRLLVL.

CDR3 DNA: TGTGCCAGCAGGGATTCTAGCGGGGGGGCGTTTGAGCAGTTCTTC. This translates into CASRDSSGGAFEQFF. This chain links TRBV13 with TRBJ2-1, with 12 bases matching TRBD2. Germline loops: CDR1 PRHDT, CDR2 FYEKMQ (reference sequence). This CDR3 is built from 15 residues. V was pared by 6 bases and J by 9 bases, with 9 bases of the junction left unmatched.

V and J are TRBV6-6 and TRBJ2-3; D remains ambiguous. V was cut by 4 bases and J by 6 bases, with 11 bases left in between. Germline-derived CDR1 and CDR2 are MNHNY and SVGAGI (reference sequence). The CDR3 sequence is 13 residues long. Here the CDR3 DNA reads TGTGCCAGCAGTTCCCTACTGGGGGATACGCAGTATTTT. This encodes CASSSLLGDTQYF.

This chain joins TRBV9 and TRBJ2-1; D uncertain. Trimming removed 2 bases from V and 7 bases from J, with 7 bases in between. The CDR3 contains 12 residues. Germline loops: CDR1 SGDLS, CDR2 YYNGEE. The CDR3 protein is CASSVMGNEQFF. The CDR3, as DNA: TGTGCCAGCAGCGTGATGGGTAATGAGCAGTTCTTC.

This rearrangement joins TRBV7-8 to TRBJ2-2; a possible D gene is TRBD1 (6 bases). V was pared by 3 bases and J by 1 base, with 9 bases between. CDR1 is SGHVS and CDR2 is FQNEAQ in the germline V gene. There are 15 residues in the CDR3. The CDR3 sequence: CASSFNRVNTGELFF. The DNA for the CDR3 is TGTGCCAGCAGCTTTAACAGGGTGAACACCGGGGAGCTGTTTTTT.

This rearrangement joins TRBV7-2 to TRBJ2-7; 11 positions match TRBD2. Germline V gene sequence: CDR1 SGHTA, CDR2 FQGNSA. There are 14 residues in the CDR3. The junction had 3 bases not matched to a gene; V was cut back by 3 bases and J by 5 bases. The CDR3 is CASSFSGGVHEQYF. In DNA, the CDR3 is TGTGCCAGCAGCTTTAGCGGGGGGGTCCACGAGCAGTACTTC.

V gene TRBV19 combines with J gene TRBJ1-2; D call uncertain. Trimming stripped 2 bases from V and 4 bases from J, with 5 bases between. The CDR3 extends over 12 amino acids. The germline V gene has CDR1 LNHDA and CDR2 SQIVND (reference sequence). The CDR3 DNA reads as TGTGCCAGTAGTATATCGGTCTATGGCTACACCTTC. Amino acid sequence: CASSISVYGYTF.

This clone was seen more than once but under ten times. The chain recombines TRBV7-6 with TRBJ2-5, with D maybe TRBD1 (6 bases). The CDR3 has 15 residues. Germline V gene lookup returns CDR1 SGHVS and CDR2 FNYEAQ. Trimming left V 5 bases short and J 4 bases short, with 17 bases between. Here the CDR3 DNA reads TGTGCCAGCAGCCCTCTGGGGGCAGACCCAGAGACCCAGTACTTC. Amino acid sequence: CASSPLGADPETQYF.

The V call is TRBV30, the J call TRBJ1-6; TRBD1 matches 7 bases. V dropped 5 bases and J dropped 7; count of bases not matched to a gene: 8. The germline gives CDR1 GTSNPN, CDR2 SVGIG (reference sequence). This CDR3 has 14 residues. Here the CDR3 reads CAWHRGTGNSPLHF. The CDR3 region has the DNA TGTGCCTGGCACAGGGGTACGGGGAATTCACCCCTCCACTTT.

This sequence joins TRBV30 and TRBJ1-1, with D hard to call. CDR1 GTSNPN and CDR2 SVGIG come from the germline V gene (reference sequence). The V and J ends lost 8 bases and 0 bases respectively, with 7 bases between them. CDR3 length: 11 amino acids. CDR3 nucleotides: TGTGCCGGCACTATGAACACTGAAGCTTTCTTT. The encoded protein is CAGTMNTEAFF.

This clone was observed a few times. This rearrangement joins TRBV19 to TRBJ1-5; TRBD1 agrees at 7 bases. CDR1 and CDR2 (germline): LNHDA, SQIVND (reference sequence). The CDR3 runs 14 residues. V dropped 3 bases and J dropped 11; count of bases not matched to a gene: 10. CDR3: CASSIQQGSRAQHF. The CDR3 nucleotides read TGTGCCAGTAGTATCCAACAGGGGTCAAGGGCCCAGCATTTT. The variable domain in full, with the rest retrieved from reference TRBV19 and TRBJ1-5, is DGGITQSPKYLFRKEGQNVTLSCEQNLNHDAMYWYRQDPGQGLRLIYYSQIVNDFQKGDIAEGYSVSREKKESFPLTVTSAQKNPTAFYLCASSIQQGSRAQHFGDGTRLSIL.

The V gene is TRBV4-3, the J gene TRBJ2-5; D is tentatively TRBD1 or TRBD2 (5 bases each). The end of the DNA aligns better with TRBJ2-7, so the J call may be wrong. The CDR3 runs to 17 residues. Germline V CDR1 and CDR2: LGHNA, YSLEER. CDR3 bases: TGCGCCAGCAGCCAAGAAGGGGCGCAGGGACCGACCTACGAGCAGTACTTC. Translated, it gives CASSQEGAQGPTYEQYF.

V and J are TRBV10-3 and TRBJ1-3, with TRBD1 identical over 7 bases. This CDR3 has 14 residues. V was pared by 6 bases and J by 9 bases, with 11 bases of the junction left unmatched. Germline V gene lookup returns CDR1 ENHRY and CDR2 SYGVKD. Here the CDR3 DNA reads TGTGCCATCAGAGAAGGCAGGGGGGGGAGCACCATATATTTT. It yields the protein CAIREGRGGSTIYF.

The V and J genes are TRBV7-9 and TRBJ2-5; possibly TRBD2 for D (6 bases). This CDR3 has 13 residues. V lost 5 bases, J lost 4 bases, and 11 bases lay in between. Per the germline V gene, CDR1 is SEHNR and CDR2 is FQNEAQ (reference sequence). The CDR3 bases are TGTGCCAGCAGCCAGGACGGGGGAGAGACCCAGTACTTC. Protein product: CASSQDGGETQYF.

The J gene is TRBJ2-3, the V gene TRBV5-1; 7 bases agree with TRBD2. Germline trimming cut 2 bases from V and 6 bases from J; bases unmatched to any gene: 12. CDR1 and CDR2 (germline): SGHRS, YFSETQ. There are 16 residues in the CDR3. CDR3 sequence reads: CASSFVSSGQHDTQYF. DNA for the CDR3: TGCGCCAGCAGCTTTGTGTCTAGCGGCCAACACGATACGCAGTATTTT. Drawing the rest from reference TRBV5-1 and TRBJ2-3, the complete variable domain is KAGVTQTPRYLIKTRGQQVTLSCSPISGHRSVSWYQQTPGQGLQFLFEYFSETQRNKGNFPGRFSGRQFSNSRSEMNVSTLELGDSALYLCASSFVSSGQHDTQYFGPGTRLTVL.

In DNA form, the CDR3 reads TGTGCCACTCGCTCAGACTCGTCCTCTGGGGCCAACGTCCTGACTTTC. It encodes CATRSDSSSGANVLTF. The chain couples TRBV10-3 to TRBJ2-6; D gene ambiguous. Germline values: CDR1 ENHRY, CDR2 SYGVKD. The CDR3 is made up of 16 amino acids. V lost 10 bases and J 0 bases, leaving 16 bases between the germline ends.

The chain uses TRBV7-3 and TRBJ1-2; 8 bases fit TRBD1. Germline-derived CDR1 and CDR2 are SGHTA and FQGTGA. The ends lost 4 bases at V and 3 bases at J; junction bases unmatched: 10. The CDR3 loop spans 16 amino acids. CDR3 in DNA: TGTGCCAGCAGCTCCCTTACCAAGACAGGGGACTATGGCTACACCTTC. This translates into CASSSLTKTGDYGYTF.

The chain has TRBV6-4 and TRBJ2-5, with TRBD2 matching over 8 bases. The CDR3 contains 15 residues. V shed 3 bases, J shed 4 bases, and the junction held 7 bases outside the gene matches. The germline CDR1 and CDR2 sequences are MRHNA and SNTAGT. The CDR3 DNA follows: TGTGCCAGCAGTGAAACGGCGGGGGGTTCAGAGACCCAGTACTTC. Translating it yields CASSETAGGSETQYF.

The chain joins TRBV19 to TRBJ2-7; D not resolved. V lost 5 bases, J lost 4 bases, and 12 bases lay in between. The CDR3 spans 13 residues. Germline V CDR1 and CDR2: LNHDA, SQIVND (reference sequence). The CDR3 nucleotides are TGTGCCAGTAGTGGACCAGGTTGGTACGAGCAGTACTTC. This gives the protein CASSGPGWYEQYF.

CDR3 in DNA: TGCGCCAGCAGCCAAGACCAGGGGACTGAAGCTTTCTTT. Translating gives CASSQDQGTEAFF. The chain carries TRBV4-1 and TRBJ1-1; tentatively, D is TRBD1 (6 bases). CDR1 is MGHRA and CDR2 is YSYEKL in the germline V gene. The CDR3 consists of 13 residues. V lost 0 bases and J 5 bases, leaving 7 bases between the germline ends.

The chain carries TRBV7-2 and TRBJ1-5; D perhaps matches TRBD1 (5 bases). Germline CDR1 SGHTA, CDR2 FQGNSA. The CDR3 has 20 amino acids. Trimming cost V 0 bases and J 0 bases, with 21 bases left between them. CDR3 bases: TGTGCCAGCAGCTTAGCGCTAACCCCGACAGTGCGGTATAGCAATCAGCCCCAGCATTTT. Translating it yields CASSLALTPTVRYSNQPQHF. Combining the CDR3 with reference TRBV7-2 and TRBJ1-5 gives the whole variable domain GAGVSQSPSNKVTEKGKDVELRCDPISGHTALYWYRQSLGQGLEFLIYFQGNSAPDKSGLPSDRFSAERTGGSVSTLTIQRTQQEDSAVYLCASSLALTPTVRYSNQPQHFGDGTRLSIL.

The chain links TRBV28 to TRBJ1-5, with D possibly matching TRBD1 (5 bases). Per germline, CDR1 MDHEN and CDR2 SYDVKM. Trimming removed 3 bases at V and 1 base at J, with 7 bases between. The CDR3 has 14 amino acids. CDR3 amino acids: CASSLTVSNQPQHF. In nucleotides, the CDR3 is TGTGCCAGCAGTTTGACAGTAAGCAATCAGCCCCAGCATTTT.

The rearrangement joins TRBV5-1 to TRBJ1-3; no definite D call. Looked up from germline, CDR1 is SGHRS and CDR2 is YFSETQ. V lost 4 bases and J 0 bases, leaving 8 bases between the germline ends. The length of the CDR3 is 14 residues. CDR3 bases: TGCGCCAGCAGCCCCCAAACCTCTGGAAACACCATATATTTT. This codes for CASSPQTSGNTIYF.

V usage is TRBV7-3 and J usage is TRBJ1-1; perhaps TRBD1 as D (5 bases). Germline V gene data show CDR1 as SGHTA and CDR2 as FQGTGA. The germline V and J ends were trimmed by 5 bases and 0 bases, with 13 bases remaining between them. This CDR3 is built from 15 residues. The CDR3 nucleotides read TGTGCCAGCAGCCCGGGGGTTCCCATGAACACTGAAGCTTTCTTT. Translation gives CASSPGVPMNTEAFF.